Listed here are 3 T cell receptor beta chains from one sample, sequenced in a study of blood T cell repertoires in COVID-19. TCRdb's copy holds only in-frame clones and misses some; the assay was immunoSEQ multiplex PCR. The sample carries about 300,000 clones, approximately 89% recorded once. Sequencing was performed on PBMCs or T cells enriched from blood (not recorded which). The source is a woman aged 50 to 65 who had been exposed to COVID-19.

This rearrangement joins TRBV21-1 to TRBJ2-2; TRBD1 was called by the table and not checked on the DNA. TRBV21-1 is classified as a pseudogene. The CDR3 consists of 15 residues. CDR3 sequence: CASTTGGSTGGELFF. The CDR3 DNA sequence: TGTGCCAGCACGACAGGGGGCAGCACCGGCGGGGAGCTGTTTTTT.

The chain couples TRBV2 to TRBJ1-2; a weak D match, TRBD1 (5 bases). This CDR3 contains 12 residues. Germline V CDR1 and CDR2: SNHLY, FYNNEI. The V end lost 4 bases, the J end lost 9 bases, and 12 bases lay between the germline ends. The CDR3: CASSVIGASYTF. The CDR3 region has the DNA TGTGCCAGCAGTGTGATAGGGGCGAGCTACACCTTC.

The rearrangement joins TRBV5-1 to TRBJ1-5; TRBD1 matches at 8 bases. Trimming cost V 4 bases and J 5 bases; bases outside gene matches: 5. The germline gives CDR1 SGHRS, CDR2 YFSETQ. The CDR3 sequence is 14 residues long. The CDR3 loop is CASSVGQGDQPQHF. The CDR3 DNA reads as TGCGCCAGCAGCGTCGGACAGGGAGATCAGCCCCAGCATTTT.